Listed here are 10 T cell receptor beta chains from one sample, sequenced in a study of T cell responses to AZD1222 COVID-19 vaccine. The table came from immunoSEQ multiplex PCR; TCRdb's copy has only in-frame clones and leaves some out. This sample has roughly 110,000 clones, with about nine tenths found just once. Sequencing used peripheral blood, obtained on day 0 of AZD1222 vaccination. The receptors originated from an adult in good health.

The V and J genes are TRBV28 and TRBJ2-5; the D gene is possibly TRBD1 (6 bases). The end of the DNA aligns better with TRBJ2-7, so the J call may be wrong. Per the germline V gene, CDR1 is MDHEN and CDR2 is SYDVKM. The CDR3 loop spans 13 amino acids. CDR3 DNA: TGTGCCAGCAGTCCCCCGGACAGTTACGAGCAGTACTTC. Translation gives CASSPPDSYEQYF.

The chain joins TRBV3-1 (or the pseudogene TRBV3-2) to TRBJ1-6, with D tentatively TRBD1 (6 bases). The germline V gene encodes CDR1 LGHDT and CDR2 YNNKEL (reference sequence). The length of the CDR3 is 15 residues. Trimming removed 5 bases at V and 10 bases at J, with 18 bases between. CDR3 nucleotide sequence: TGTGCCAGCAGCGCAGTGACAGGTGGCGGATCACCCCTCCACTTT. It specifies CASSAVTGGGSPLHF.

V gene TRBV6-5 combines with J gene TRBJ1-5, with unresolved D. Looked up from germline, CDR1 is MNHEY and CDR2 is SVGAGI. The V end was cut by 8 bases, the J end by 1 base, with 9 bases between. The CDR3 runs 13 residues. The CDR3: CASFTGSNQPQHF. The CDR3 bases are TGTGCCAGCTTTACTGGGAGCAATCAGCCCCAGCATTTT.

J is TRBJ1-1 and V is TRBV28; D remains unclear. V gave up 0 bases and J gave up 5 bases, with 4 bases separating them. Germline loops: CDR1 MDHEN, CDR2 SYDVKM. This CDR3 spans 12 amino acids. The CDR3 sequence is CASSLWETEAFF. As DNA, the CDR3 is TGTGCCAGCAGTTTATGGGAAACTGAAGCTTTCTTT.

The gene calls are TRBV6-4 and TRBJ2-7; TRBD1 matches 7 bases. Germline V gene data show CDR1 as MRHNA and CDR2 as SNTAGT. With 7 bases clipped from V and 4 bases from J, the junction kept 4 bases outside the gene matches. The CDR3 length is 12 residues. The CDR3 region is CASTGGRYEQYF. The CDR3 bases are TGTGCCAGCACAGGGGGTCGGTACGAGCAGTACTTC.

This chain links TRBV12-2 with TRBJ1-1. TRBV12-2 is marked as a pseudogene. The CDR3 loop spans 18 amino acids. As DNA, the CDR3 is TGTGCAAGTCGCTCACGAACCGGGAAAGTCGAAGCCGGCACTGAAGCTTTCTTT. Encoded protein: CASRSRTGKVEAGTEAFF.

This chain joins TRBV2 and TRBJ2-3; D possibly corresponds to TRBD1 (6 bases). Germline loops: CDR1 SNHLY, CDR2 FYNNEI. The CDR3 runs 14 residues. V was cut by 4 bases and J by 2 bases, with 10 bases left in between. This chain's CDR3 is CASSGGDITDTQYF. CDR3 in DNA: TGTGCCAGCAGTGGAGGGGACATCACAGATACGCAGTATTTT. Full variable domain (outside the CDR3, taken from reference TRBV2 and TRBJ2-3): EPEVTQTPSHQVTQMGQEVILRCVPISNHLYFYWYRQILGQKVEFLVSFYNNEISEKSEIFDDQFSVERPDGSNFTLKIRSTKLEDSAMYFCASSGGDITDTQYFGPGTRLTVL.

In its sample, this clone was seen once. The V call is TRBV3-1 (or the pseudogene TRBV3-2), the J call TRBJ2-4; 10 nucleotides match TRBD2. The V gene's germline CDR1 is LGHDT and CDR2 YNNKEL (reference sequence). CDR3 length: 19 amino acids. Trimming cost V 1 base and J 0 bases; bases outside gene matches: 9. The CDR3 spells CASSQGRLAGALAKNIQYF. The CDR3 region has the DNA TGTGCCAGCAGCCAAGGGCGGCTAGCGGGGGCACTAGCCAAAAACATTCAGTACTTC.

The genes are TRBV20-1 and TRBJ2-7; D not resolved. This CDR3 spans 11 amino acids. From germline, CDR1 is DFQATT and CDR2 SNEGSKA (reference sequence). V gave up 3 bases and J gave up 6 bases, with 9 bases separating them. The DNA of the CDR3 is TGCAGTGCTAGTAGGGCCGGCGAGCAGTACTTC. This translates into CSASRAGEQYF.

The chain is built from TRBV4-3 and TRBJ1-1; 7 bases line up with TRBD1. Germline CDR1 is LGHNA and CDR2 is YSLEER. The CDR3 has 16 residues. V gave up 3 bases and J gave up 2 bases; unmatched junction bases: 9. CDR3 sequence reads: CASSQALDRLNTEAFF. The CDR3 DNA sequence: TGCGCCAGCAGCCAGGCCCTGGACAGGTTAAACACTGAAGCTTTCTTT.